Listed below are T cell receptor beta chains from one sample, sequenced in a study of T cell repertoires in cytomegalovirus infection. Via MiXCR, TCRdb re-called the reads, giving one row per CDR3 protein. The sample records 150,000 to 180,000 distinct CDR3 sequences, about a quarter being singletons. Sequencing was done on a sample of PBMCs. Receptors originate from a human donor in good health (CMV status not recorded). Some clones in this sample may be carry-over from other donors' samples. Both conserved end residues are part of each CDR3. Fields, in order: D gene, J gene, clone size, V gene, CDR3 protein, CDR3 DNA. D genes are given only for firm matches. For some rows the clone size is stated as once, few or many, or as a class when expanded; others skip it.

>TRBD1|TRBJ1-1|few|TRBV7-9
CASSVGQVNTEAFF
TGTGCCAGCAGCGTGGGACAGGTGAACACTGAAGCTTTCTTT
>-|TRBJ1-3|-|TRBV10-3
CAISGSTGNTIYF
TGTGCCATCTCCGGGAGCACAGGAAACACCATATATTTT
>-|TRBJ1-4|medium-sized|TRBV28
CASSFEVLSATNEKLFF
TGTGCCAGCAGTTTTGAGGTGTTGTCCGCAACTAATGAAAAACTGTTTTTT
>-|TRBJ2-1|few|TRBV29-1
CSGRDVSYNEQFF
TGCAGCGGACGGGACGTCTCCTACAATGAGCAGTTCTTC
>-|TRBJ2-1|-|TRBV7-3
CASSLMSSVYNQQFF
TGTGCCAGCAGCTTAATGTCCAGCGTATACAATCAGCAGTTCTTC
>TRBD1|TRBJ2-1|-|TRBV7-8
CPSSLWTGGDEQFF
TGTCCTAGCAGCTTATGGACAGGGGGCGATGAGCAGTTCTTC
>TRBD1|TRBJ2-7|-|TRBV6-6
CASSYLGQGYEQYF
TGTGCCAGCAGTTACTTGGGACAGGGGTACGAGCAGTACTTC
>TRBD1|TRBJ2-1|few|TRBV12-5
CASDSPETGDNNEQFF
TGTGCTAGTGACTCGCCAGAGACAGGGGATAACAATGAGCAGTTCTTC
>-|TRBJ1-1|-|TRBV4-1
CASSQPGTPNTEAFF
TGCGCCAGCAGCCAGCCCGGGACCCCCAACACTGAAGCTTTCTTT
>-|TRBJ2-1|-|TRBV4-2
CASSQWGEQFF
TGTGCCAGCAGCCAGTGGGGTGAGCAGTTCTTC
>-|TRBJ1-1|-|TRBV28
CASRLGVTEAFF
TGTGCCAGCAGACTCGGTGTGACTGAAGCTTTCTTT
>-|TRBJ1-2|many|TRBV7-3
CASSFDGNYGYTF
TGTGCCAGCAGCTTTGACGGGAACTATGGCTACACCTTC
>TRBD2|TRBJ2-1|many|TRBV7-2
CASSLEASGRHEQFF
TGTGCCAGCAGCTTAGAGGCTAGCGGGAGGCATGAGCAGTTCTTC